Listed below are T cell receptor beta chains from one sample, sequenced in a study of cytomegalovirus exposure and HLA in healthy donors. Assay used: immunoSEQ multiplex PCR; TCRdb lists only in-frame clones, some missing. The data contain roughly 140,000 clones, 78% of them singletons. The sample consisted of PBMCs. These receptors were collected from a woman aged 40 to 49 in good health and CMV-seropositive. Each CDR3 is given with its conserved first and last residue. Each record gives: J gene, V gene, D gene, CDR3 length, clone size, CDR3 protein, CDR3 DNA. The D gene is left open where the match is weak. Clone size is given for some rows only: seen once, a few or many times, or a class if the clone is expanded.

>TRBJ2-7|TRBV2|.|13|few
CASTVDRSLEQYF
TGTGCCAGCACCGTTGACAGAAGCCTCGAGCAGTACTTC
>TRBJ2-2|TRBV21-1|.|16|.
CASQPRSSVDTGELFF
TGTGCCAGCCAACCCCGGAGTAGCGTGGACACCGGGGAGCTGTTTTTT
>TRBJ2-7|TRBV6-1|TRBD2|17|.
CASSEEASGSYHYEQYF
TGTGCCAGCAGTGAAGAGGCTAGCGGGAGTTATCACTACGAGCAGTACTTC
>TRBJ1-1|TRBV7-2|.|15|.
CASSLVGRGDTEAFF
TGTGCCAGCAGCTTAGTCGGACGGGGAGACACTGAAGCTTTCTTT
>TRBJ1-4|TRBV11-3|.|12|.
CASRAGGLARLF
TGTGCCAGCCGGGCAGGCGGGTTGGCTAGGCTTTTT
>TRBJ2-1|TRBV5-1|.|13|.
CASSYGQNNEQFF
TGCGCCAGCAGCTACGGACAGAACAATGAGCAGTTCTTC
>TRBJ2-7|TRBV7-9|TRBD1|14|.
CASSLDRSSYEQYF
TGTGCCAGCAGCTTGGACAGGAGCTCCTACGAGCAGTACTTC
>TRBJ1-4|TRBV6-1|.|12|.
CASKPAGEKLFF
TGTGCCAGCAAACCGGCGGGCGAAAAACTGTTTTTT
>TRBJ2-1|TRBV19|.|15|.
CASSWRGSSYNEQFF
TGTGCCAGTAGTTGGAGGGGAAGCTCCTACAATGAGCAGTTCTTC
>TRBJ1-3|TRBV29-1|TRBD1|13|.
CSVRQGFGNTIYF
TGCAGCGTTAGACAGGGGTTCGGAAACACCATATATTTT
>TRBJ1-2|TRBV28|.|13|.
CASDGGLGYGYTF
TGTGCCAGCGACGGGGGGCTCGGCTATGGCTACACCTTC
>TRBJ2-7|TRBV7-6|.|13|.
CASSSSGYYEQYF
TGTGCCAGCAGCTCCTCGGGTTACTACGAGCAGTACTTC
>TRBJ2-1|TRBV5-1|TRBD2|15|.
CASSIGGVGYNEQFF
TGCGCCAGCAGTATTGGGGGGGTAGGGTACAATGAGCAGTTCTTC
>TRBJ2-3|TRBV6-1|TRBD2|15|.
CASSPLAGETDTQYF
TGTGCCAGCAGTCCCCTAGCGGGAGAGACAGATACGCAGTATTTT
>TRBJ1-5|TRBV7-8|TRBD1|13|.
CASSQSQGGPQHF
TGTGCCAGCAGCCAATCCCAGGGGGGGCCCCAGCATTTT
>TRBJ2-7|TRBV7-6|.|15|.
CASSSVAAATYEQYF
TGTGCCAGCAGCTCGGTTGCAGCAGCGACCTACGAGCAGTACTTC
>TRBJ1-5|TRBV6-1|.|15|.
CASSELTVSSQPQHF
TGTGCCAGCAGTGAACTGACAGTCAGTAGTCAGCCCCAGCATTTT
>TRBJ2-7|TRBV5-1|.|14|.
CASAPSTVSYEQYF
TGCGCCAGCGCCCCATCGACAGTGTCCTACGAGCAGTACTTC
>TRBJ1-1|TRBV6-5|.|13|.
CASSPPGGPVAFF
TGTGCCAGCAGTCCCCCTGGCGGGCCAGTAGCTTTCTTT
>TRBJ1-1|TRBV6-5|TRBD1|14|few
CASTLDRAGTEAFF
TGTGCCAGCACCTTGGACAGGGCGGGCACTGAAGCTTTCTTT
>TRBJ2-7|TRBV11-3|.|14|few
CASRVGGLGGEQYF
TGTGCCAGCAGGGTGGGGGGGCTCGGGGGCGAGCAGTACTTC
>TRBJ2-7|TRBV11-2|.|13|.
CASSLTPAYEQYF
TGTGCCAGCAGCTTAACTCCCGCCTACGAGCAGTACTTC
>TRBJ2-5|TRBV19|.|13|.
CASSIALQETQYF
TGTGCCAGTAGTATAGCACTCCAAGAGACCCAGTACTTC
>TRBJ2-1|TRBV6-5|TRBD2|13|.
CASSYSGGSEQFF
TGTGCCAGCAGTTACTCGGGGGGGAGTGAGCAGTTCTTC
>TRBJ2-7|TRBV30|.|13|.
CAWSTGVLYEQYF
TGTGCCTGGAGTACGGGAGTCCTCTACGAGCAGTACTTC
>TRBJ2-5|TRBV6-1|.|14|once
CASSESEAQETQYF
TGTGCCAGCAGTGAATCCGAGGCCCAAGAGACCCAGTACTTC
>TRBJ2-3|TRBV4-1|TRBD2|17|.
CASSQEGREGTTDTQYF
TGCGCCAGCAGCCAAGAGGGGCGGGAGGGAACTACAGATACGCAGTATTTT
>TRBJ2-1|TRBV25-1|.|13|.
CASSEPGFGEQFF
TGTGCCAGCAGTGAACCAGGGTTCGGTGAGCAGTTCTTC
>TRBJ1-1|TRBV7-9|TRBD1|15|once
CASSPWTGQNTEAFF
TGTGCCAGCAGCCCTTGGACAGGGCAGAACACTGAAGCTTTCTTT
>TRBJ1-2|TRBV15|.|12|.
CATSNNRDGYTF
TGTGCCACTAGTAATAACAGGGACGGCTACACCTTC
>TRBJ2-1|TRBV28|.|12|.
CASTGSADEQFF
TGTGCCAGCACCGGGAGTGCGGATGAGCAGTTCTTC
>TRBJ2-4|TRBV7-9|TRBD1|18|.
CSSSNRDRGREAKNIQYF
TGTTCCAGCAGCAACCGGGACAGGGGGCGCGAGGCCAAAAACATTCAGTACTTC
>TRBJ2-3|TRBV7-2|TRBD2|16|few
CASSSYSSGRSDTQYF
TGTGCCAGCAGCTCATATTCTAGCGGGAGATCAGATACGCAGTATTTT
>TRBJ2-4|TRBV7-8|.|14|.
CASSPPGTKNIQYF
TGTGCCAGCAGCCCCCCCGGGACCAAAAACATTCAGTACTTC
>TRBJ2-6|TRBV13|.|17|.
CASSEPPRGLRANVLTF
TGTGCCAGCAGCGAACCCCCCCGAGGACTACGGGCCAACGTCCTGACTTTC
>TRBJ2-7|TRBV5-1|TRBD2|18|once
CASGLIKTGAGGPYEQYF
TGCGCCAGCGGCCTCATTAAGACCGGAGCGGGAGGGCCCTACGAGCAGTACTTC
>TRBJ2-7|TRBV6-1|TRBD1|14|.
CASSAGTGPYEQYF
TGTGCCAGCAGCGCCGGGACAGGGCCCTACGAGCAGTACTTC
>TRBJ1-1|TRBV2|.|14|.
CASSEMPGDTEAFF
TGTGCCAGCAGTGAAATGCCCGGGGACACTGAAGCTTTCTTT
>TRBJ2-7|TRBV4-1|TRBD2|16|.
CASSQGGTSGSGEQYF
TGCGCCAGCAGCCAAGGGGGGACTAGCGGGAGCGGGGAGCAGTACTTC
>TRBJ1-1|TRBV7-9|.|13|.
CASSFQINTEAFF
TGTGCCAGCAGCTTCCAGATAAACACTGAAGCTTTCTTT
>TRBJ2-3|TRBV18|TRBD2|16|.
CASSPPGLRERGAQYF
TGTGCCAGCTCACCACCGGGCCTGCGGGAGCGGGGGGCGCAGTATTTT
>TRBJ2-3|TRBV19|TRBD2|18|.
CASSITSGSWGRTDTQYF
TGTGCCAGTAGTATCACTAGCGGGAGTTGGGGTCGCACAGATACGCAGTATTTT
>TRBJ2-1|TRBV19|TRBD2|15|once
CASGRLAGNPNEQFF
TGTGCCAGTGGCCGACTAGCGGGAAATCCCAATGAGCAGTTCTTC
>TRBJ2-3|TRBV4-2|TRBD2|15|.
CASSRLASSTDTQYF
TGTGCCAGCAGCCGACTAGCGTCTAGCACAGATACGCAGTATTTT
>TRBJ1-4|TRBV18|.|15|once
CASSPLDGSGEKLFF
TGTGCCAGCTCCCCACTGGATGGGTCGGGGGAAAAACTGTTTTTT
>TRBJ2-5|TRBV7-7|.|13|.
CASSLRVRETQYF
TGTGCTAGCAGCTTACGCGTGAGAGAGACCCAGTACTTC
>TRBJ2-4|TRBV5-1|.|16|.
CASSLGGGQGKNIQYF
TGCGCCAGCAGCCTGGGAGGCGGACAAGGGAAAAACATTCAGTACTTC
>TRBJ2-1|TRBV9|TRBD2|16|.
CASSVGGLAGDNEQFF
TGTGCCAGCAGCGTAGGTGGGCTAGCGGGAGACAATGAGCAGTTCTTC
>TRBJ1-2|TRBV5-6|.|12|once
CASSLLPDGYTF
TGTGCCAGCAGCTTGCTCCCGGATGGCTACACCTTC
>TRBJ2-7|TRBV5-8|TRBD1|15|.
CASGVGTGNYDEQYF
TGTGCCAGCGGAGTTGGGACAGGGAATTACGACGAGCAGTACTTC
>TRBJ2-7|TRBV2|TRBD1|14|.
CASSEAGTGLRQYF
TGTGCCAGCAGTGAAGCGGGGACAGGGCTGAGGCAGTACTTC
>TRBJ2-5|TRBV5-1|TRBD2|14|.
CASSIGLVGETQYF
TGCGCCAGCAGCATCGGACTAGTGGGTGAGACCCAGTACTTC
>TRBJ2-7|TRBV6-1|TRBD2|14|.
CASSSLAGGGEQYF
TGTGCCAGCAGTTCTCTAGCGGGAGGCGGCGAGCAGTACTTC
>TRBJ1-1|TRBV19|.|16|.
CASSIDQEAWSTEAFF
TGTGCCAGTAGTATAGATCAAGAGGCCTGGAGCACTGAAGCTTTCTTT
>TRBJ2-2|TRBV5-4|.|17|.
CASSGGGGREDTGELFF
TGTGCCAGCAGCGGTGGCGGGGGCCGGGAGGACACCGGGGAGCTGTTTTTT
>TRBJ2-3|TRBV7-8|TRBD1|14|once
CASSLRQGAASQYF
TGTGCCAGCAGCTTAAGACAGGGGGCGGCATCGCAGTATTTT
>TRBJ2-1|TRBV9|.|14|.
CASNPNSAGNEQFF
TGTGCCAGCAATCCGAACTCGGCGGGCAATGAGCAGTTCTTC
>TRBJ1-5|TRBV11-3|.|12|.
CASSLGQGPQHF
TGTGCCAGCAGCTTAGGGCAGGGCCCCCAGCATTTT
>TRBJ1-6|TRBV7-9|TRBD1|16|.
CASSPASGTENSPLHF
TGTGCCAGCAGCCCGGCCTCCGGGACAGAGAATTCACCCCTCCACTTT
>TRBJ2-7|TRBV29-1|TRBD1|14|.
CSVAPDTGGNEQYF
TGCAGCGTTGCTCCCGATACAGGGGGAAACGAGCAGTACTTC